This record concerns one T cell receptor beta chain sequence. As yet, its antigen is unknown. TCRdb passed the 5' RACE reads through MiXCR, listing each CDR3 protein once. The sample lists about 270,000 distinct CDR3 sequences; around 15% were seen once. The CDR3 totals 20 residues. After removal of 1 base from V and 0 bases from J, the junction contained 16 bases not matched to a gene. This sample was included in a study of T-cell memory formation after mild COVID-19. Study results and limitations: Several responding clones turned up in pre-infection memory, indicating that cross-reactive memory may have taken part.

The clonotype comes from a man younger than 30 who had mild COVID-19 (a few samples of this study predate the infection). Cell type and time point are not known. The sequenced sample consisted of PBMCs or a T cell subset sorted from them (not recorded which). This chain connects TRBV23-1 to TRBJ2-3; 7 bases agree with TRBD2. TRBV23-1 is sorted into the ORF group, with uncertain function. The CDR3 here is CASSQYRGEGGRLSTDTQYF. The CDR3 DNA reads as TGCGCCAGCAGTCAATACCGCGGAGAGGGAGGGAGGTTGAGCACAGATACGCAGTATTTT.